The clone carrying this TCR beta chain appeared a few times. As yet, its antigen is unknown. The data derive from a study of regulatory T cells in long-lasting Graves disease. Study results and caveats: Favored gene segments in persistent disease were TRBV28, TRBJ1-2 and TRBJ2-5. TCR diversity was lower in persistent Graves' patients than in newly diagnosed ones. Investigators studied peripheral blood only, not thyroid tissue.

Time point here: newly diagnosed GD, antithyroid drugs for less than 3 months. PBMCs provided the RNA from which the TCR library was made. The CDR3 has 14 amino acids. Germline V gene data show CDR1 as MNHEY and CDR2 as SMNVEV (reference sequence). V was cut by 5 bases and J by 2 bases, with 13 bases left in between. TCR beta libraries were built with iRepertoire HTBI primers and Arm-PCR of CDR3 regions. TCRdb reanalysed the multiplex PCR reads using MiXCR and keeps one entry per CDR3 protein. The sample lists about 620,000 distinct CDR3 sequences, 15% to 20% occurring once. This same sample was also part of a study on T cells in Graves' hyperthyroidism and ophthalmopathy. Per that paper: When the TCR CDR3 underwent first-round RT-PCR, the HTBI primer set was used.

The sequence derives from a woman in her twenties or thirties with Graves disease. This specimen consisted of peripheral blood mononuclear cells (PBMCs), obtained at new diagnosis, from a patient treated with antithyroid drugs. The chain uses TRBV27 and TRBJ2-7, with D tentatively TRBD2 (5 bases). DNA of the CDR3: TGTGCCAGCAGTCCCCTAGGACTTGCCTACGAGCAGTACTTC. Amino acids: CASSPLGLAYEQYF.